This TCR beta chain was sequenced during a study of spatial heterogeneity in lung cancer. At the level of the study: Bulk RNA-seq from matched material yielded a T cell module score that correlated strongly with TCR transcript counts in tumor regions. Whole-study results and caveats: Intratumoral expanded alpha and beta TCR counts were found to track tumor mutation counts.

TCRdb analysed the 5' RACE reads with MiXCR anew, one entry per CDR3 protein. The table has roughly 18,000 distinct CDR3 sequences, roughly 5.8% seen once. Germline assignment: CDR1 MNHNS and CDR2 SASEGT. With V trimmed by 6 bases and J by 5 bases, 12 bases remained unmatched. CDR3 length: 15 amino acids. As for time point: sample taken at primary tumor resection. Remarks on this clonotype: Its antigen is as yet unknown. Since the library was made to target alpha chains, this beta chain is a stray read and its abundance is not meaningful.

The receptor comes from a female donor with early-stage non-small cell lung cancer. Material: lung tumor tissue, obtained at surgery. This rearrangement joins TRBV6-1 to TRBJ1-1, with 7 bases fitting TRBD1. The CDR3 spells CASRVGTASATEAFF. CDR3 sequence (DNA): TGTGCCAGCAGGGTAGGGACAGCCTCTGCGACTGAAGCTTTCTTT.